This TCR beta chain is drawn from a study of response to subunit inactivated influenza vaccine. Findings of the study overall: Few new T cells, the authors suggested, are recruited by each seasonal influenza vaccination.

TCRdb itself ran the RT-PCR reads through MiXCR, one entry per CDR3 protein. The data hold roughly 700,000 distinct CDR3 sequences, with roughly 14% observed a single time. Germline CDR1 MNHEY, CDR2 SMNVEV (reference sequence). The CDR3 length is 15 residues. The junction had 8 bases not matched to a gene; V was cut back by 5 bases and J by 2 bases. In this sample, this clonotype turned up once. Antigen: not known. The receptor was isolated from a man aged 50 or older who received an inactivated influenza vaccine. The chain links TRBV27 to TRBJ2-7; TRBD2 matches 8 bases. The sample consisted of PBMCs from blood, taken approximately 15 days before vaccination. The CDR3 DNA follows: TGTGCCAGCAGTCTACGACTAGCGTATACCTACGAGCAGTACTTC. This gives the protein CASSLRLAYTYEQYF.